There are many counts of the clone carrying this T cell receptor beta chain. The data stem from a study of regulatory T cells in long-lasting Graves disease. Building the TCR beta libraries relied on iRepertoire HTBI primers, and CDR3 regions underwent Arm-PCR. From the multiplex PCR reads, TCRdb called clonotypes with MiXCR, one entry per CDR3 protein. Of about 500,000 distinct CDR3 sequences listed, 15% to 20% are singletons. Time point described: newly diagnosed GD, antithyroid drugs for less than 3 months. Researchers made the TCR library from RNA that was extracted from PBMCs. CDR3 size: 15 residues. J gave up 4 bases and V 4 bases, and 3 bases lay outside the gene matches. Germline V gene sequence: CDR1 SGHVS, CDR2 FNYEAQ. Another study also made use of these data, one on T cells in Graves' hyperthyroidism and ophthalmopathy. From that study: First-round RT-PCR of the TCR CDR3 relied on the HTBI primer set.

This sequence originates from a man between 35 and 55 years old with Graves disease. J is TRBJ2-2 and V is TRBV7-6, with 10 bases aligning to TRBD1. The sequencing used peripheral blood mononuclear cells (PBMCs), collected at new diagnosis, from a patient treated with antithyroid drugs. This chain's CDR3 is CASSSRDRGTGELFF. DNA for the CDR3: TGTGCCAGCAGCTCCCGGGACAGGGGCACCGGGGAGCTGTTTTTT. Full variable domain (rest looked up from reference TRBV7-6 and TRBJ2-2): GAGVSQSPRYKVTKRGQDVALRCDPISGHVSLYWYRQALGQGPEFLTYFNYEAQQDKSGLPNDRFSAERPEGSISTLTIQRTEQRDSAMYRCASSSRDRGTGELFFGEGSRLTVL.